The clone carrying this TCR beta chain was seen a few times. What it binds is unknown. This specimen comes from a study of cytomegalovirus exposure and HLA in healthy donors. PCR primers comprised 60 Vbeta and 13 Jbeta primers. Sequencing was performed with immunoSEQ multiplex PCR; in TCRdb, only in-frame clones are kept and a portion is missing. The table lists under 170,000 clones, 55% to 75% of them singletons. Donors were ostensibly healthy at sampling, although undocumented immune exposures were probable. Germline values: CDR1 SGHTA, CDR2 FQGTGA. This CDR3 region has 14 residues. Deletions cut 5 bases from V and 1 base from J, with 11 bases between. Regarding the study as a whole: Earlier analysis yielded a pattern in which most TCR beta V segments were productive about 90% or about 30% of the time. Donor immune exposure was known only as CMV serostatus.

Sequenced material: PBMCs. The chain couples TRBV7-3 to TRBJ1-1; D gene unclear. This clonotype was obtained from an older woman in good health and CMV-seropositive. The CDR3 is CASSLVTPNTEAFF. The CDR3 DNA follows: TGTGCCAGCAGCCTGGTGACACCGAACACTGAAGCTTTCTTT.